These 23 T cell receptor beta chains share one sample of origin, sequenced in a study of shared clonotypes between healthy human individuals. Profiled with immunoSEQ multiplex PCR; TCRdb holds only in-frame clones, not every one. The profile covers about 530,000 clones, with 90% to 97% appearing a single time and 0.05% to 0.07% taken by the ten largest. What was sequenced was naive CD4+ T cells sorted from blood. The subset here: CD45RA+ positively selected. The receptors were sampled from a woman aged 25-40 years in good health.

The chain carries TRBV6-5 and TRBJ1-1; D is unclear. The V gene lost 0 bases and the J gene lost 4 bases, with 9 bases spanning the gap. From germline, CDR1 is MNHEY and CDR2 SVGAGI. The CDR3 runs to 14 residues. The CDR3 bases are TGTGCCAGCAGTTACTCACCGGGCAGCACTGAAGCTTTCTTT. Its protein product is CASSYSPGSTEAFF.

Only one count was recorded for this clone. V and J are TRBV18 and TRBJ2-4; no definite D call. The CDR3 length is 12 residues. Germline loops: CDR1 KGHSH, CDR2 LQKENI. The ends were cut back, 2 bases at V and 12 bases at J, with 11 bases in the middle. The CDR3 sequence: CASSPNKGTQYF. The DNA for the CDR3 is TGTGCCAGCTCACCAAATAAGGGCACTCAGTACTTC.

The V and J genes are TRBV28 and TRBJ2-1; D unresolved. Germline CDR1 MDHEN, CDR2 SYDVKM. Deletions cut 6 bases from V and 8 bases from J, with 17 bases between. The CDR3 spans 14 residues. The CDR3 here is CASSPHRTVHEQFF. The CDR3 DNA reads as TGTGCCAGCAGCCCTCATCGGACCGTTCATGAGCAGTTCTTC.

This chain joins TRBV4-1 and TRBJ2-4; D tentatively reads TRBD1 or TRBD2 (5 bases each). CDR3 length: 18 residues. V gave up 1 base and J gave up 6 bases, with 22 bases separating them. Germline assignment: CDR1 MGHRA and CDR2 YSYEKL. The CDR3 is CASSQVSLGQGGRNIQYF. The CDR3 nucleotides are TGCGCCAGCAGCCAAGTCTCCTTAGGGCAGGGTGGGAGAAACATTCAGTACTTC.

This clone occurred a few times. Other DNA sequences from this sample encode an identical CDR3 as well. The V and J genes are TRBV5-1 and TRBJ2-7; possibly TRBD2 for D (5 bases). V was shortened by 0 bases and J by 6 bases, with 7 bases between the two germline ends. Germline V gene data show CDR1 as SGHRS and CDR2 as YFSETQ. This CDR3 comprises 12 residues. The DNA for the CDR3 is TGCGCCAGCAGCTTGGAAGGGAGCGAGCAGTACTTC. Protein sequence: CASSLEGSEQYF. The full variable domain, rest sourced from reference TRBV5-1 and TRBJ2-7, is KAGVTQTPRYLIKTRGQQVTLSCSPISGHRSVSWYQQTPGQGLQFLFEYFSETQRNKGNFPGRFSGRQFSNSRSEMNVSTLELGDSALYLCASSLEGSEQYFGPGTRLTVT.

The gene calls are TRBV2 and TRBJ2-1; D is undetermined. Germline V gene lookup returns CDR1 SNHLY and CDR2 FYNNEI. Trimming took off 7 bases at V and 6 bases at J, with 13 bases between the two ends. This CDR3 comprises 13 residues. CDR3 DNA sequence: TGTGCCAGCACTAGACACGTTGGCAATGAGCAGTTCTTC. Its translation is CASTRHVGNEQFF. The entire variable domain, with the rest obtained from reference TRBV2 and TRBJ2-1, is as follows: EPEVTQTPSHQVTQMGQEVILRCVPISNHLYFYWYRQILGQKVEFLVSFYNNEISEKSEIFDDQFSVERPDGSNFTLKIRSTKLEDSAMYFCASTRHVGNEQFFGPGTRLTVL.

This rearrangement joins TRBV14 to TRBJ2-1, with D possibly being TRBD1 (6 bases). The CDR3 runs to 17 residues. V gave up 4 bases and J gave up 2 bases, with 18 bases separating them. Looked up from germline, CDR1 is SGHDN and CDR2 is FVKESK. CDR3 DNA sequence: TGTGCCAGCAGCCGACCGATGCAGGGGCCCGCCTACAATGAGCAGTTCTTC. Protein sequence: CASSRPMQGPAYNEQFF.

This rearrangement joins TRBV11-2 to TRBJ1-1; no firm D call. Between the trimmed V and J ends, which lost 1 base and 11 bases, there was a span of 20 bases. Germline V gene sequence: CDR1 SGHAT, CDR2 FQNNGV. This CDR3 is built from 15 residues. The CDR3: CASSLVSVRGSRAFF. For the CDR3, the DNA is TGTGCCAGCAGCTTAGTTTCAGTGCGGGGTAGTAGGGCTTTCTTT.

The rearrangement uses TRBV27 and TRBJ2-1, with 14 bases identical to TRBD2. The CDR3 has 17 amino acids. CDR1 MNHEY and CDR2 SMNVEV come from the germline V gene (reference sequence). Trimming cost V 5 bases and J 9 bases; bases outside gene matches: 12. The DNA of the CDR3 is TGTGCCAGCAGTCAGGGACTAGCGGGAGCTAGGGGAGCTGAGCAGTTCTTC. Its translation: CASSQGLAGARGAEQFF.

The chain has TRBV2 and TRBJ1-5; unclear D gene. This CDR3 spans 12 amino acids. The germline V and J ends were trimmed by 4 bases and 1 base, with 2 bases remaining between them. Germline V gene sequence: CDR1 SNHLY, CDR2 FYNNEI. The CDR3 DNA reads TGTGCCAGCAGTGGCAGCAATCAGCCCCAGCATTTT. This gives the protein CASSGSNQPQHF.

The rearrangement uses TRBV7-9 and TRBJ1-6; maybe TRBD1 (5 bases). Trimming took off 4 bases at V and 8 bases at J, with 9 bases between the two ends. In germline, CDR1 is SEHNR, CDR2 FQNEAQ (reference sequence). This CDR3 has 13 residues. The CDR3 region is CASSYQGDSPLHF. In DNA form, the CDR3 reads TGTGCCAGCAGCTACCAAGGGGATTCACCCCTCCACTTT. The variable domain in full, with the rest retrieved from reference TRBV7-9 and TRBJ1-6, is DTGVSQNPRHKITKRGQNVTFRCDPISEHNRLYWYRQTLGQGPEFLTYFQNEAQLEKSRLLSDRFSAERPKGSFSTLEIQRTEQGDSAMYLCASSYQGDSPLHFGNGTRLTVT.

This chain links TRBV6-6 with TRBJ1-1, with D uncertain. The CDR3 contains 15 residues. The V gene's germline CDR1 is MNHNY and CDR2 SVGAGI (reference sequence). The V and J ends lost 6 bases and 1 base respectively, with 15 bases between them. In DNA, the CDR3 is TGTGCCAGCAGCACCACCGGGCAGAAGAACACTGAAGCTTTCTTT. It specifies CASSTTGQKNTEAFF.

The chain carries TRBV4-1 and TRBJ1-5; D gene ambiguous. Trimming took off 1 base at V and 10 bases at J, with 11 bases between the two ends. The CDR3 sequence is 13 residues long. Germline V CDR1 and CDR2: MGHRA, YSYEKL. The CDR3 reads CASSQATWSPQHF. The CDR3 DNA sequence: TGCGCCAGCAGCCAAGCCACTTGGTCTCCCCAGCATTTT.

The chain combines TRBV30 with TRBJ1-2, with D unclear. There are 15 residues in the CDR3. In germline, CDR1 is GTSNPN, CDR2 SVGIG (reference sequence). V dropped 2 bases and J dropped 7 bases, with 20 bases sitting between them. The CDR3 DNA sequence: TGTGCCTGGAGTCTCCCGGGTAGTACTTTTGGTGGCTACACCTTC. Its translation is CAWSLPGSTFGGYTF. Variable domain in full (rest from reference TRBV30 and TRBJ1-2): SQTIHQWPATLVQPVGSPLSLECTVEGTSNPNLYWYRQAAGRGLQLLFYSVGIGQISSEVPQNLSASRPQDRQFILSSKKLLLSDSGFYLCAWSLPGSTFGGYTFGSGTRLTVV.

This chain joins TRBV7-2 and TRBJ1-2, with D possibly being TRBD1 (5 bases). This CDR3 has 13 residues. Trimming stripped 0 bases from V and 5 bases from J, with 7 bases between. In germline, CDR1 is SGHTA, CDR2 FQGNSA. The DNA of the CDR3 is TGTGCCAGCAGCTTAGCGGAGGGGTATGGCTACACCTTC. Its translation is CASSLAEGYGYTF.

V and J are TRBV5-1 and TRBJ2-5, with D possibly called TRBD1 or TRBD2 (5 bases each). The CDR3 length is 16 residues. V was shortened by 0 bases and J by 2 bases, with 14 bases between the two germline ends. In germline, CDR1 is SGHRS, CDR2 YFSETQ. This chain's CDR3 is CASSLAPGLGQETQYF. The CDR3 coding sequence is TGCGCCAGCAGCTTGGCTCCGGGGCTGGGGCAAGAGACCCAGTACTTC.

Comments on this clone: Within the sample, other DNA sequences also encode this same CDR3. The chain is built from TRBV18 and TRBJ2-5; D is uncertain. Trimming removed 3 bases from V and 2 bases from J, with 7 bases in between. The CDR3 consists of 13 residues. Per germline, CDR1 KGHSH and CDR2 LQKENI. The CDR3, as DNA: TGTGCCAGCTCACCTCTAAGGCAAGAGACCCAGTACTTC. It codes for CASSPLRQETQYF. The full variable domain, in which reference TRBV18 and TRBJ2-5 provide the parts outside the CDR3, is NAGVMQNPRHLVRRRGQEARLRCSPMKGHSHVYWYRQLPEEGLKFMVYLQKENIIDESGMPKERFSAEFPKEGPSILRIQQVVRGDSAAYFCASSPLRQETQYFGPGTRLLVL.

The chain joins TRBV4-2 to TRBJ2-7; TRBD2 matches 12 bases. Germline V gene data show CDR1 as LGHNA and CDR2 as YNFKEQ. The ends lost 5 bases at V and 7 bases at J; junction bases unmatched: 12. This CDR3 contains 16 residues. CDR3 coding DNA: TGTGCCAGCAGCTTGGATCTAGCGGGAGGGCCTCGGGAGCAGTACTTC. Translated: CASSLDLAGGPREQYF.

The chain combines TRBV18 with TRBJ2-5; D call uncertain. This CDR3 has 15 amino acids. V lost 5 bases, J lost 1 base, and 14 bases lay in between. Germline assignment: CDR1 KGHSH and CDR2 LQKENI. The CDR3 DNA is TGTGCCAGCTCAGACCAAGGACGGACCCAAGAGACCCAGTACTTC. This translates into CASSDQGRTQETQYF. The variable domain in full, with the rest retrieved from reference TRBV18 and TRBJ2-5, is NAGVMQNPRHLVRRRGQEARLRCSPMKGHSHVYWYRQLPEEGLKFMVYLQKENIIDESGMPKERFSAEFPKEGPSILRIQQVVRGDSAAYFCASSDQGRTQETQYFGPGTRLLVL.

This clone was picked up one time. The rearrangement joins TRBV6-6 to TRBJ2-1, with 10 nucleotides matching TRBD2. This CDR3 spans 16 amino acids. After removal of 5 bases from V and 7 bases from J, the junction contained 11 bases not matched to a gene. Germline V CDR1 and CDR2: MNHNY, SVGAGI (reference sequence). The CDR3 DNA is TGTGCCAGCAGTCCCCCGAGCGGGAGGGGAGGGAATGAGCAGTTCTTC. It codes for CASSPPSGRGGNEQFF.

The CDR3 protein is CASSYTGASYEQYF. CDR3 DNA: TGTGCCAGCAGTTACACGGGGGCCTCCTACGAGCAGTACTTC. V is TRBV28 and J is TRBJ2-7, with D tentatively TRBD1 or TRBD2 (6 bases each). Trimming took 4 bases from V and 0 from J, leaving 10 bases between them. CDR1 is MDHEN and CDR2 is SYDVKM in the germline V gene. The CDR3 runs to 14 residues.

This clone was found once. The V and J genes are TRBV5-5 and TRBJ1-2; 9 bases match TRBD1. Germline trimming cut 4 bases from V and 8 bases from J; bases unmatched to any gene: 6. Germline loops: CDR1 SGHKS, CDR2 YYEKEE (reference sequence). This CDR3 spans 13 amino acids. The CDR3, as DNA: TGTGCCAGCAGCCATGGACAGGGGACCGGCTACACCTTC. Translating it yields CASSHGQGTGYTF.

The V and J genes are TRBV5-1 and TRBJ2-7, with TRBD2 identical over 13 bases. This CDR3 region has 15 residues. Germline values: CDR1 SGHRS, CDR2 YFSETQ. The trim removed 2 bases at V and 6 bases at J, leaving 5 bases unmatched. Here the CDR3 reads CASSFGLAGVGEQYF. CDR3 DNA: TGCGCCAGCAGCTTCGGACTAGCGGGAGTCGGCGAGCAGTACTTC.